The clone carrying this T cell receptor (beta chain) was seen more than once but under ten times. What it recognizes is unknown. This specimen comes from a study of response to subunit inactivated influenza vaccine. Findings and limits, study-wide: Seasonal influenza vaccination, on each occasion, was suggested by the authors to recruit few new T cells.

V was pared by 5 bases and J by 5 bases, with 10 bases between. The germline CDR1 and CDR2 sequences are SGHDT and YYEEEE. This CDR3 is built from 12 residues. TCRdb fed the RT-PCR reads into MiXCR, producing one record per CDR3 protein. Among roughly 650,000 distinct CDR3 sequences, around 15% were seen once, and the ten largest hold 7.5% to 8%. This clonotype was obtained from a man in his fifties who received an inactivated influenza vaccine. Here the sequenced sample was PBMCs from blood, taken around two weeks before vaccination. The chain combines TRBV5-6 with TRBJ1-2; D not resolved. CDR3 nucleotides: TGTGCCAGCAGTCGTACAGATTATGGCTACACCTTC. Its translation: CASSRTDYGYTF. The full variable domain, completed using reference TRBV5-6 and TRBJ1-2, is DAGVTQSPTHLIKTRGQQVTLRCSPKSGHDTVSWYQQALGQGPQFIFQYYEEEERQRGNFPDRFSGHQFPNYSSELNVNALLLGDSALYLCASSRTDYGYTFGSGTRLTVV.